This is a list of T cell receptor beta chains from one sample in a study of T cells in Graves' hyperthyroidism and ophthalmopathy. TCRdb reprocessed the multiplex PCR reads with MiXCR, giving one entry per CDR3 protein. Altogether 250,000 or so distinct CDR3 sequences are present, around 15% being singletons, with the ten largest covering around 28%. The sample comprised blood. The receptors were gathered from a woman under 30 with Graves' ophthalmopathy. Both conserved end residues are part of each CDR3. A D gene is named only where the DNA matches it firmly. The size entry is marked missing in some rows and otherwise reads once, few, many or a size class.

TRBD1	TRBV30	-	TRBJ1-5	TGTGCCTGGTGGACAGGGGAAAGCAATCAGCCCCAGCATTTT	CAWWTGESNQPQHF
-	TRBV28	many	TRBJ1-3	TGTGCCAGCAGTTTTTCTGGGAGGGGCACCATATATTTT	CASSFSGRGTIYF
-	TRBV19	few	TRBJ2-7	TGTGCCAGCTCTGAAACATTACAGGGGAGGACCTACGAGCAGTACTTC	CASSETLQGRTYEQYF
-	TRBV5-4	many	TRBJ1-1	TGTGCCAGCAGCTGGTTGGGGAGCACTGAAGCTTTCTTT	CASSWLGSTEAFF
-	TRBV4-1	few	TRBJ2-7	TGCGCCAGCAGCCAAAAGACTGAGATCTACGAGCAGTACTTC	CASSQKTEIYEQYF
-	TRBV28	once	TRBJ2-1	TGTGCCAGCAGTAGCCCCTGGGGTTTATATGAGCAGTTCTTC	CASSSPWGLYEQFF
TRBD1	TRBV19	-	TRBJ1-2	TGTGCCAGTAGATGGACAGGGTCGCACTATGGCTACACCTTC	CASRWTGSHYGYTF
TRBD2	TRBV20-1	many	TRBJ2-1	TGCAGTGCCCCGACTAGCGGGAGGAATGAGCAGTTCTTC	CSAPTSGRNEQFF
TRBD2	TRBV7-2	many	TRBJ2-5	TGTGCCAGCAGCTTAGGGGCTAGGGCGGGAGTTAGGGAGACCCAGTACTTC	CASSLGARAGVRETQYF
-	TRBV11-2	many	TRBJ2-5	TGTGCCAGCAGCTTAGACGCAGCACTCCAAGAGACCCAGTACTTC	CASSLDAALQETQYF
-	TRBV27	many	TRBJ1-1	TGTGCCAGCAGTTTTTCAGGGAAGAACACTGAAGCTTTCTTT	CASSFSGKNTEAFF
-	TRBV28	many	TRBJ2-7	TGTGCCAGCAGTTTAGCCATGGCCGGGCAGTACTTC	CASSLAMAGQYF
TRBD2	TRBV28	-	TRBJ2-2	TGTGCCAGCAGTTTTTTGGGGGAGGGATCCGGGGAGCTGTTTTTT	CASSFLGEGSGELFF
-	TRBV12-3/TRBV12-4	many	TRBJ2-7	TGTGCCAGCAGTTATAACAGGAGGGGCCACGAGCAGTACTTC	CASSYNRRGHEQYF
-	TRBV6-1	many	TRBJ2-2	TGTGCCACAAGGTCAGGGGAGGTCGGGGAGCTGTTTTTT	CATRSGEVGELFF
TRBD2	TRBV7-9	many	TRBJ2-1	TGTGCCAGCAGCCGCAAAGCGGGGGGGCCCTACAATGAGCAGTTCTTC	CASSRKAGGPYNEQFF
TRBD1	TRBV7-8	-	TRBJ2-2	TGTGCCAGCAGCCTATACAGGGGGCGGACCGGGGAGCTGTTTTTT	CASSLYRGRTGELFF
TRBD1	TRBV28	many	TRBJ1-5	TGTGCCAGCAGCCAGGGGGGGTTTCATCAGCCCCAGCATTTT	CASSQGGFHQPQHF
TRBD1	TRBV29-1	many	TRBJ2-2	TGCAGCGTCTTCGGACAGGCCGGCACCGGGGAGCTGTTTTTT	CSVFGQAGTGELFF
TRBD1	TRBV20-1	many	TRBJ2-3	TGCAGTGCTAGAGAGGACAGGGTTCCAGATACGCAGTATTTT	CSAREDRVPDTQYF
-	TRBV29-1	many	TRBJ1-1	TGCAGCGTAGCCCCGACGGGAACAGAAGCTTTCTTT	CSVAPTGTEAFF
TRBD1	TRBV11-3	many	TRBJ1-6	TGTGCCAGCAGCTTGGACAGGGATAGTTCACCCCTCCACTTT	CASSLDRDSSPLHF
TRBD1	TRBV24-1	few	TRBJ2-1	TGTGCCACCAGTGGAGGGGGCGCCTACAATGAGCAGTTCTTC	CATSGGGAYNEQFF
-	TRBV9	many	TRBJ1-2	TGTGCCAGCAGCGCACGGGACCAAATCTATGGCTACACCTTC	CASSARDQIYGYTF
-	TRBV3-1	many	TRBJ1-5	TGTGCCAGCAGCCAAGGGCACAATCAGCCCCAGCATTTT	CASSQGHNQPQHF
-	TRBV20-1	many	TRBJ1-1	TGCAGTGCAGACCAAAGGTCGATGTTGGCGATGAACACTGAAGCTTTCTTT	CSADQRSMLAMNTEAFF
-	TRBV7-2	many	TRBJ1-1	TGTGCCAGCTATCGGGGGACTGAAGCTTTCTTT	CASYRGTEAFF
-	TRBV11-2	many	TRBJ2-3	TGTGCCAGCAGCTTAGAAGCTGCTCGCCAGACGCAGTATTTT	CASSLEAARQTQYF
-	TRBV6-1	many	TRBJ2-5	TGTGCCAGCTTGGGGGGCCGTGGCGAGACCCAGTACTTC	CASLGGRGETQYF